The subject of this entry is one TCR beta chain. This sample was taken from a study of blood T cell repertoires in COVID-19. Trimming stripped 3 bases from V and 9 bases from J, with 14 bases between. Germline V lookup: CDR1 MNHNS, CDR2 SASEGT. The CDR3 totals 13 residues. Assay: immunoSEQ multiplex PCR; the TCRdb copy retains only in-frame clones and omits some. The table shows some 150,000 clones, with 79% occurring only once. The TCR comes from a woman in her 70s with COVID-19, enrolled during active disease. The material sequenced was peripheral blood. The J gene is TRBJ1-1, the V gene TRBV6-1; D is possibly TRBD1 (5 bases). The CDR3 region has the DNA TGTGCCAGCAGTGAGGTAGGGCAGGGTCAAGCTTTCTTT. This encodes CASSEVGQGQAFF.